This T cell receptor beta chain appears in the sequencing data of a study of T cell repertoires in cytomegalovirus infection. About the research overall: HLA-C-restricted CMV epitopes, recently identified, and well-studied HLA-B-restricted ones were used by the study. CMV infection together with matching HLA type was indicated by public TCR beta signatures.

Whole-study results and caveats: Summed public TCR beta family frequency identified CMV carriers bearing the relevant HLA.

This clonotype has a count of ten or more. Its antigen is unknown. There are 14 residues in the CDR3. V lost 2 bases and J 6 bases, leaving 8 bases between the germline ends. MiXCR was run by TCRdb on the reads, yielding one entry per CDR3 protein. The sample includes a few hundred thousand distinct CDR3 sequences, approximately 42% of them seen just once. This TCR was sampled from a human donor in good health (CMV status not recorded). Some clones in this sample may be carry-over from other donors' samples. The material was cultured PBMCs, obtained from culture after CMV antigen stimulation. The chain combines TRBV12-3 or TRBV12-4 with TRBJ1-6; D unresolved. CDR3 in DNA: TGTGCCAGCAGTTTAACTGCCACTAATTCACCCCTCCACTTT. This encodes CASSLTATNSPLHF.